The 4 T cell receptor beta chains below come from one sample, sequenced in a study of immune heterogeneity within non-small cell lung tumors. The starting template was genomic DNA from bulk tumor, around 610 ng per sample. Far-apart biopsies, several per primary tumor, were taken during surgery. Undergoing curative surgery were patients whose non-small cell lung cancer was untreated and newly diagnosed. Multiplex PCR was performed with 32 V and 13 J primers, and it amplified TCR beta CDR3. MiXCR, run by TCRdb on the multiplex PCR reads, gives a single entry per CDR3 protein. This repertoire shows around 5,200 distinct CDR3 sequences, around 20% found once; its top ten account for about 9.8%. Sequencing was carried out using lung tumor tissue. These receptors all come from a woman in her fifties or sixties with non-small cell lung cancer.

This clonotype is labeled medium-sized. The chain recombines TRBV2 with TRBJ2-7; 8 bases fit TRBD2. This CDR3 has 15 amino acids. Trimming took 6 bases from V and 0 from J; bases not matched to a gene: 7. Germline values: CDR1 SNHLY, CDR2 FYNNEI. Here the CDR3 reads CASSGRLANSYEQYF. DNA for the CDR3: TGTGCCAGCAGCGGTCGACTAGCGAACTCCTACGAGCAGTACTTC.

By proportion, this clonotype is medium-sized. CDR3 sequence reads: CASSFSLDVEQYF. The CDR3 region has the DNA TGTGCCAGCAGTTTTAGTCTCGACGTCGAGCAGTACTTC. V gene TRBV12-3 or TRBV12-4 combines with J gene TRBJ2-7; D unresolved. This CDR3 region has 13 residues. Between the trimmed V and J ends, which lost 3 bases and 6 bases, there was a span of 12 bases.

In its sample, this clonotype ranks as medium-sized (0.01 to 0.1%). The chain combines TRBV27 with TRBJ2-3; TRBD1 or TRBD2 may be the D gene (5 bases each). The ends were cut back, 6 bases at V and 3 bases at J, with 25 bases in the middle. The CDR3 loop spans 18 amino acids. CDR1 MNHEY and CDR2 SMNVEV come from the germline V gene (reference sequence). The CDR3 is CASRMEKGSRGWTDTQYF. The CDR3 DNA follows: TGTGCCAGCAGGATGGAGAAGGGGAGTCGGGGTTGGACAGATACGCAGTATTTT.

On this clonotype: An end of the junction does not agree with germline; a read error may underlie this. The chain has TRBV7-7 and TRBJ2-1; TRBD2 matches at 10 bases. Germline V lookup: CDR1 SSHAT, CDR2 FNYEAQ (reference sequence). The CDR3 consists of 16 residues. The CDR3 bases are TGTGCTAGCAGCTTAGATGGTAGCGGGAGGTCGGGTGAGCAGTTCTTC. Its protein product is CASSLDGSGRSGEQFF.